The present T cell receptor (beta chain) was sequenced within a study of T cell changes during pregnancy in multiple sclerosis. V lost 5 bases to trimming and J lost 4 bases; unmatched junction nucleotides: 14. This CDR3 spans 17 amino acids. Germline lookup yields CDR1 SGHNT and CDR2 YYREEE (reference sequence). The assay was immunoSEQ multiplex PCR, and TCRdb's table has in-frame clones only and misses some. This sample yields about 23,000 clones, of which around nine tenths are seen a single time; roughly 0.99% belongs to the top ten. The chain employs TRBV5-4 and TRBJ2-5; 10 bases fit TRBD2. The sequenced sample was CD4+ T cells from peripheral blood mononuclear cells, obtained in the first trimester of pregnancy. The clonotype comes from a female donor in good health, enrolled as a control in a pregnancy study. In nucleotides, the CDR3 is TGTGCCAGCAGTCATGGGGTCAGCGGGGGGGCCGGAGAGACCCAGTACTTC. The encoded protein is CASSHGVSGGAGETQYF.